In this sample, the clone carrying this T cell receptor (beta chain) turned up once. Profiled with immunoSEQ multiplex PCR; TCRdb holds only in-frame clones, not every one. The repertoire holds 200,000 or so clones, with 75% to 90% as singletons. This record comes from a study of cytomegalovirus exposure and HLA in healthy donors. J gave up 7 bases and V 0 bases, and 5 bases lay outside the gene matches. The CDR3 contains 15 residues. CDR1 and CDR2 from the germline V gene are SGDLS and YYNGEE. The sequenced sample consisted of PBMCs. This chain joins TRBV9 and TRBJ2-1; 9 nucleotides agree with TRBD1. The clonotype was recovered from a young man in good health and CMV-seropositive. The DNA for the CDR3 is TGTGCCAGCAGCGTAGCTGGACAGGGGATAAATGAGCAGTTCTTC. It yields the protein CASSVAGQGINEQFF.